This T cell receptor (beta chain) appears in the sequencing data of a study of blood T cell repertoires in COVID-19. Profiled with immunoSEQ multiplex PCR; TCRdb holds only in-frame clones, not every one. This table holds roughly 250,000 clones, 83% found once. Recruits, aged roughly 18 to 89 years, lived in approximately 26 US areas. Grouping used clinical history reported by participants in a survey and questionnaire. A case of COVID-19 had been met by exposed participants within 2 weeks before study entry. In this sample, this clone turned up a few times. Germline lookup yields CDR1 SGDLS and CDR2 YYNGEE. CDR3 length: 14 residues. Trimming left V 6 bases short and J 0 bases short, with 10 bases between.

The sequence was obtained from a woman in her 40s who had been exposed to COVID-19. The sequenced sample was PBMCs or T cells enriched from blood (not recorded which). The V call is TRBV9, the J call TRBJ1-5, with a possible D match to TRBD1 (5 bases). CDR3 protein: CASNPGDSNQPQHF. CDR3 in DNA: TGTGCCAGCAACCCGGGGGATAGCAATCAGCCCCAGCATTTT.